This TCR beta chain appears in the sequencing data of a study of human T cells and chemical hapten exposure. On the study more broadly: For sensitization, 2% DPC was applied to a 2 cm by 2 cm patch of upper inner arm skin. The patch tests put 0.01% DPC on the skin of the upper back and were read 6 days later.

Per the authors' pipeline: Samples held a median of roughly 100,000 TCRs, range roughly 23,224–750,000. Each CDR3 protein gets one entry after TCRdb re-called the RACE reads with MiXCR. None of the V and J calls come from the authors' own analysis; TCRdb made them. The sample lists approximately 370,000 distinct CDR3 sequences, 5.5% occurring once. CDR1 SQVTM and CDR2 ANQGSEA come from the germline V gene. Trimming took off 2 bases at V and 3 bases at J, with 4 bases between the two ends. The CDR3 has 11 amino acids. Sample time point: pre-sensitization, week 0. Stated treatment: therapeutic diphenylcyclopropenone sensitization with weekly scalp DPC.

The starting material was whole blood, obtained in connection with sensitization to the hapten diphenylcyclopropenone (DPC). This receptor was taken from a woman aged 18-35 years with alopecia areata. Some clones in this sample may be carry-over from other donors' samples. This chain uses TRBV29-1 with TRBJ1-1; no definite D call. CDR3 region: CSVEKYTEAFF. The CDR3 bases are TGCAGCGTTGAAAAGTACACTGAAGCTTTCTTT.